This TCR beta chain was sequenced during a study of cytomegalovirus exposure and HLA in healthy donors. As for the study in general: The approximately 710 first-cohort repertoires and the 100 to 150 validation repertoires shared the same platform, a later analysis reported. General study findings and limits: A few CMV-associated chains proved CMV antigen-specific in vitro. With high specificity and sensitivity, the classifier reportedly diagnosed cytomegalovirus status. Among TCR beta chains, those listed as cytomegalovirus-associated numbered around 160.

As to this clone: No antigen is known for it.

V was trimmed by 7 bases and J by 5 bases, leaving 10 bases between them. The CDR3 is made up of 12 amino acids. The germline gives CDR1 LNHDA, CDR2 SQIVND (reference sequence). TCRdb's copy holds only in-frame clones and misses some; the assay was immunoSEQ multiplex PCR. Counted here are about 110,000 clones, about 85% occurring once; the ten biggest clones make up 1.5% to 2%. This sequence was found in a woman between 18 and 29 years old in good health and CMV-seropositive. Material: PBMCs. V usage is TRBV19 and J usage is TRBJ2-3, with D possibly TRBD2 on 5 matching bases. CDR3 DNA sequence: TGTGCCAGTACTGAGGGTAAAGATACGCAGTATTTT. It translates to CASTEGKDTQYF.